A selection of T cell receptor beta chains follows, all from one sample in a study of T cell responses to AZD1222 COVID-19 vaccine. TCRdb's copy holds only in-frame clones and misses some; the assay was immunoSEQ multiplex PCR. The sample has more than 130,000 clones; 90% are singletons. Material: peripheral blood, obtained on day 0 of AZD1222 vaccination. These receptor sequences come from an adult in good health. The CDR3 runs from the conserved cysteine through the conserved F or W.

CDR3 length: 13; V gene: TRBV5-1; CDR3 protein: CASSFSRDVGYTF
CDR3 length: 18; V gene: TRBV5-4; CDR3 protein: CASSSGGTGMSSYNEQFF
CDR3 length: 11; V gene: TRBV20-1; CDR3 protein: CSASWGAEQFF
CDR3 length: 16; V gene: TRBV5-6; CDR3 protein: CASSSGQGGSNSPLHF
CDR3 length: 17; V gene: TRBV27; CDR3 protein: CASSPDRTSGGRYEQYF
CDR3 length: 13; V gene: TRBV23-1; CDR3 protein: CASSPGTTPAQHF
CDR3 length: 15; V gene: TRBV27; CDR3 protein: CASSAVITVNTEAFF
CDR3 length: 14; V gene: TRBV19; CDR3 protein: CASSIRDSNQPQHF
CDR3 length: 12; V gene: TRBV19; CDR3 protein: CATAVGGNTIYF
CDR3 length: 16; V gene: TRBV5-6; CDR3 protein: CASKTRGQSFYNEQFF
CDR3 length: 17; V gene: TRBV15; CDR3 protein: CATSRGSRTGPGNTIYF
CDR3 length: 14; V gene: TRBV2; CDR3 protein: CATVPGLAYHEQFF
CDR3 length: 16; V gene: TRBV18; CDR3 protein: CASSPPGGKVRTEAFF
CDR3 length: 11; V gene: TRBV20-1; CDR3 protein: CSAGAPGEQYF
CDR3 length: 11; V gene: TRBV6-5; CDR3 protein: CASKAGGGYTF
CDR3 length: 15; V gene: TRBV6-2/TRBV6-3; CDR3 protein: CASSRLAGATYEQYF
CDR3 length: 16; V gene: TRBV19; CDR3 protein: CASRPGLAGREETQYF
CDR3 length: 15; V gene: TRBV13; CDR3 protein: CASSPGGTMRDGYTF
CDR3 length: 14; V gene: TRBV5-6; CDR3 protein: CASSYPGSGNTIYF
CDR3 length: 11; V gene: TRBV29-1; CDR3 protein: CSVTGNTEAFF
CDR3 length: 16; V gene: TRBV5-4; CDR3 protein: CASSLGTTRLTDTQYF
CDR3 length: 15; V gene: TRBV6-2/TRBV6-3; CDR3 protein: CASSLGGEAGETQYF
CDR3 length: 13; V gene: TRBV27; CDR3 protein: CASSIQINTEAFF
CDR3 length: 10; V gene: TRBV29-1; CDR3 protein: CSVPSGGYTF